The subject of this entry is one T cell receptor (beta chain). This sample was included in a study of blood T cell repertoires in COVID-19. Clones were read by immunoSEQ multiplex PCR, and TCRdb kept only the in-frame ones, dropping some. Counted here are 200,000 to 250,000 clones, roughly nine tenths occurring once; the ten biggest clones make up about a tenth. Trimming left V 3 bases short and J 3 bases short, with 15 bases between. Germline assignment: CDR1 MNHEY and CDR2 SMNVEV (reference sequence). CDR3 length equals 15 residues. This TCR derives from a man aged 30 to 39 who had recovered from COVID-19. The specimen sequenced was PBMCs or T cells enriched from blood (not recorded which). The chain employs TRBV27 and TRBJ2-7; weak D call: TRBD2 (5 bases). CDR3 region: CASSLTGLSFYEQYF. The CDR3 region has the DNA TGTGCCAGCAGTTTGACCGGACTTTCTTTCTACGAGCAGTACTTC.